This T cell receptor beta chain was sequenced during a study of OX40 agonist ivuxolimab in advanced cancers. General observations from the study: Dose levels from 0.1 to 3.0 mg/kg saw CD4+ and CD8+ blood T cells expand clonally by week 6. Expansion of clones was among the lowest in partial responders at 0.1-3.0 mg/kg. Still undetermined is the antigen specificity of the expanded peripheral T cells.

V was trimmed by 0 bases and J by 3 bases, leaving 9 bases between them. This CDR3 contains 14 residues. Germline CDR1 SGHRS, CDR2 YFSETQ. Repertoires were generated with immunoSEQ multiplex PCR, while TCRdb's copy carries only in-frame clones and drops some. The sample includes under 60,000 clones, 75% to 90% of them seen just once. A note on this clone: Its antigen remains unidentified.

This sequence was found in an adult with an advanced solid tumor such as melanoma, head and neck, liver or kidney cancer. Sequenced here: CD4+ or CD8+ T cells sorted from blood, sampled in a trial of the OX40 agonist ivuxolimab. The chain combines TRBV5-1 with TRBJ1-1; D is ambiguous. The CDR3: CASSLEGRYTEAFF. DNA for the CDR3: TGCGCCAGCAGCTTGGAGGGCAGGTACACTGAAGCTTTCTTT.